What follows are 2 T cell receptor beta chains derived from one specimen sequenced in a study of T cells in Graves' hyperthyroidism and ophthalmopathy. Amplification targeted TCR beta CDR3 regions from RNA transcripts. When the TCR CDR3 underwent first-round RT-PCR, the HTBI primer set was used. TCRdb recomputed calls from the multiplex PCR reads with MiXCR, one row per CDR3 protein. The data show roughly 350,000 distinct CDR3 sequences, with roughly an eighth seen just once and roughly 35% held by the top ten. Specimen: blood. The receptors here all came from a woman aged 40 to 50 with Graves' ophthalmopathy.

The chain recombines TRBV13 with TRBJ1-1, with a possible D match to TRBD1 (5 bases). The V end was cut by 4 bases, the J end by 7 bases, with 16 bases between. Germline CDR1 PRHDT, CDR2 FYEKMQ (reference sequence). There are 14 residues in the CDR3. CDR3 sequence (DNA): TGTGCCAGCAGCTCCCCGGCAGGGATGGTTGAAGCTTTCTTT. Translation: CASSSPAGMVEAFF.

There are many counts of this clonotype. The genes are TRBV12-3 or TRBV12-4 and TRBJ1-6; D call uncertain. There are 14 residues in the CDR3. The V end lost 1 base, the J end lost 8 bases, and 9 bases lay between the germline ends. The CDR3 loop is CASSLVLVDSPLHF. CDR3 nucleotide sequence: TGTGCCAGCAGTTTAGTGTTGGTAGATTCACCCCTCCACTTT.